This T cell receptor beta chain was profiled in a study of radiotherapy plus CTLA-4 blockade in lung cancer. Study-wide context: Objective responses were observed in around 17% of patients, and disease control was achieved by about 30%. General study points: Tumor-origin TCR clones grew in blood after radiotherapy plus ipilimumab.

Regarding this clone: Its antigen is unknown.

Sequencing used immunoSEQ multiplex PCR; TCRdb keeps in-frame clones, though not all of them. The table shows some 50,000 clones, with approximately 85% occurring only once. The starting material was peripheral blood, obtained from a patient treated with radiotherapy plus ipilimumab. This clonotype was obtained from a human donor with non-small cell lung cancer whose response to radiotherapy plus ipilimumab could not be evaluated.

CDR3 amino acids: CASSTQGANTGELFF. In DNA form, the CDR3 reads TGTGCCAGCAGCACTCAGGGCGCGAACACCGGGGAGCTGTTTTTT. The V gene is TRBV5-4, the J gene TRBJ2-2; the D gene is possibly TRBD1 (5 bases). Germline CDR1 and CDR2: SGHNT and YYREEE (reference sequence). V lost 4 bases, J lost 0 bases, and 10 bases lay in between. The CDR3 consists of 15 residues.